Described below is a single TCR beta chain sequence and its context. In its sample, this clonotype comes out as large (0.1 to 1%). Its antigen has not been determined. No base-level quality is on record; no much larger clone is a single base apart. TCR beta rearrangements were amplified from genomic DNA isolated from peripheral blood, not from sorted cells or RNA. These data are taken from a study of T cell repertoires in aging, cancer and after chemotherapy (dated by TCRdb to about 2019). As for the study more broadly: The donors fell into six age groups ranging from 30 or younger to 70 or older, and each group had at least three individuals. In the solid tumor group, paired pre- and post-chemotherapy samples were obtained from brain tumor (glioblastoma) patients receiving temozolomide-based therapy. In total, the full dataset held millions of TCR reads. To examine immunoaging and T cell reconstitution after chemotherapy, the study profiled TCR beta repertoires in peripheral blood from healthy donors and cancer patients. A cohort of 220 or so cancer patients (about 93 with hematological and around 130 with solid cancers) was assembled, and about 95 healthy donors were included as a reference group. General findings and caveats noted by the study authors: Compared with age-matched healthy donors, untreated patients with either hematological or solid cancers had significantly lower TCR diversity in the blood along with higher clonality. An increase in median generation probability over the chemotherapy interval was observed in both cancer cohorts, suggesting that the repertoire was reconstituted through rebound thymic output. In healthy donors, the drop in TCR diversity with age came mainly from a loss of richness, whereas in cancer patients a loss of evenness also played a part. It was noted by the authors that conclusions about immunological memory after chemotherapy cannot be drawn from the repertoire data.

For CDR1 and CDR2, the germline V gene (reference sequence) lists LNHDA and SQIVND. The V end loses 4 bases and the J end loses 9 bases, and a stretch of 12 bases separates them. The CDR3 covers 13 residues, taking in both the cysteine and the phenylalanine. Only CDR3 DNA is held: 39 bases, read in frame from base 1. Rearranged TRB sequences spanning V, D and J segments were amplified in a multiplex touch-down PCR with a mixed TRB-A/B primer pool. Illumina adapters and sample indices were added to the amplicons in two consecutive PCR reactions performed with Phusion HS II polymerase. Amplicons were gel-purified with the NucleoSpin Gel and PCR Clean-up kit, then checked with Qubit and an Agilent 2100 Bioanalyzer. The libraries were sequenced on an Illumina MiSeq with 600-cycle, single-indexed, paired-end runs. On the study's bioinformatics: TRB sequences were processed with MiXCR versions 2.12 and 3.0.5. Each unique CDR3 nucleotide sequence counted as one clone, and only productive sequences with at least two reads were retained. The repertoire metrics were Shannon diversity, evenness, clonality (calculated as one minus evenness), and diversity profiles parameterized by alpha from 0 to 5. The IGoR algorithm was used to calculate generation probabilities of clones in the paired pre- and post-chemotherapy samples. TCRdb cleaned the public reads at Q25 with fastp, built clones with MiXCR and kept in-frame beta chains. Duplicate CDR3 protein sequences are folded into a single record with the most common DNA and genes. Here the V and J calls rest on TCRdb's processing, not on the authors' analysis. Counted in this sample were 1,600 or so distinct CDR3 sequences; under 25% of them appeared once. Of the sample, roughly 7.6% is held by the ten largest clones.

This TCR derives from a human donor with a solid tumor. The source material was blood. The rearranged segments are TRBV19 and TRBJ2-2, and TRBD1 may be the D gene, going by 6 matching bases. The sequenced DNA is TGTGCCAGTAGTACAGGGGTGATCAGGGAGCTGTTTTTT. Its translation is CASSTGVIRELFF.